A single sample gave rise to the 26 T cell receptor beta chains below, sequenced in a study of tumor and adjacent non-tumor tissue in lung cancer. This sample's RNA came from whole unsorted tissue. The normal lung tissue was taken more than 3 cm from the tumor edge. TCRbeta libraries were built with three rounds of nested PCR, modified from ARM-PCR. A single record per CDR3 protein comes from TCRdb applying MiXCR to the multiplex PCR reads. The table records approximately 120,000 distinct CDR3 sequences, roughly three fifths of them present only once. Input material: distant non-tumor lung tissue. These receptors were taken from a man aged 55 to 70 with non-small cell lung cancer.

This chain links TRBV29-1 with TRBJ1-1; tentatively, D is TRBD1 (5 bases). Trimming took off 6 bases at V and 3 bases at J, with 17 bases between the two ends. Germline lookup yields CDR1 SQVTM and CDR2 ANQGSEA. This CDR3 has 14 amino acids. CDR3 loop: CSVAMTGGDTEAFF. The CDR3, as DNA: TGCAGCGTAGCTATGACGGGGGGAGACACTGAAGCTTTCTTT.

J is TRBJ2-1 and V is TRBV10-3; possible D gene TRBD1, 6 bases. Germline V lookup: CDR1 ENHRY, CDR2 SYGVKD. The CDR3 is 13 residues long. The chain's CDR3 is CVTSENSGDEQFF. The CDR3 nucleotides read TGTGTCACCAGTGAGAACTCAGGGGATGAGCAGTTCTTC.

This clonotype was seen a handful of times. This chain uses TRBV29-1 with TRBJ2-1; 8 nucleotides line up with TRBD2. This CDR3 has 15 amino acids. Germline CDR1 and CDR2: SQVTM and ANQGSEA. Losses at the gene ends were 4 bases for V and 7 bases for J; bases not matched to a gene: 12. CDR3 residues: CSVGSAGGSNNEQFF. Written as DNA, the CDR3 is TGCAGCGTTGGAAGTGCGGGAGGCTCCAATAATGAGCAGTTCTTC.

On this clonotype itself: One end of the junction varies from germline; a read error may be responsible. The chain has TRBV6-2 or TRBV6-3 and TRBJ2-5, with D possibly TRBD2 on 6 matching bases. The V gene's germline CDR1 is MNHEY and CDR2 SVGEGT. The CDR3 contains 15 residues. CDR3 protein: CAGSYSPGLRETQYF. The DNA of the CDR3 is TGTGCCGGCAGTTACAGCCCAGGACTAAGGGAGACCCAGTACTTC.

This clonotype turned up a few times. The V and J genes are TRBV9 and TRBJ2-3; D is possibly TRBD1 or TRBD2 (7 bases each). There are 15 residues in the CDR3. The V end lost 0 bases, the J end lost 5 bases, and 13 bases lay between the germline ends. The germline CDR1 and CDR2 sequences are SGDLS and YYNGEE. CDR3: CASSVAGGAVDTQYF. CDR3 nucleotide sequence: TGTGCCAGCAGCGTAGCAGGGGGGGCCGTAGATACGCAGTATTTT.

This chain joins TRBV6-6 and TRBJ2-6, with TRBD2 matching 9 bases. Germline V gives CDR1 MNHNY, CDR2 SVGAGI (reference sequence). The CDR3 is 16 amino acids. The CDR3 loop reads CANRPGLASGANVLTF. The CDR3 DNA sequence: TGTGCGAACAGACCGGGACTAGCATCTGGGGCCAACGTCCTGACTTTC.

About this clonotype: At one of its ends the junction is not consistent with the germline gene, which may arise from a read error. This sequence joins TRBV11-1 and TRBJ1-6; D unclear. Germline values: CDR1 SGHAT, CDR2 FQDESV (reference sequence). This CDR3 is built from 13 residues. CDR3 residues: CASSLVEYSPLRF. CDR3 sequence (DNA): TGTGCCAGCAGCTTAGTTGAGTATTCACCCCTCCGCTTT.

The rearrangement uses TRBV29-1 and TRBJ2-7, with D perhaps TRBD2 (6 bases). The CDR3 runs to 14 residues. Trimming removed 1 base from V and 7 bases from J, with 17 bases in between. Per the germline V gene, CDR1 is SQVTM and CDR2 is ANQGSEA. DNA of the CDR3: TGCAGCGTTGAAGCCGGGACGGGGGTCGGAGAGCAGTACTTC. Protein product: CSVEAGTGVGEQYF.

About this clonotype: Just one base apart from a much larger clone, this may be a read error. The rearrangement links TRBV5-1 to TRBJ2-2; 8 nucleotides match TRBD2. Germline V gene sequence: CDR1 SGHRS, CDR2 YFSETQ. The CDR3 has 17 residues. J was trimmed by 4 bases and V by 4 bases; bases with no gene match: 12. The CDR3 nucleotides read TGCGCCAGCAGCGCCGGTTCCGGGACTAGAAGCACCGGGGAGCTGTTTTTT. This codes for CASSAGSGTRSTGELFF. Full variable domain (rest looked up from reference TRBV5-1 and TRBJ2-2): KAGVTQTPRYLIKTRGQQVTLSCSPISGHRSVSWYQQTPGQGLQFLFEYFSETQRNKGNFPGRFSGRQFSNSRSEMNVSTLELGDSALYLCASSAGSGTRSTGELFFGEGSRLTVL.

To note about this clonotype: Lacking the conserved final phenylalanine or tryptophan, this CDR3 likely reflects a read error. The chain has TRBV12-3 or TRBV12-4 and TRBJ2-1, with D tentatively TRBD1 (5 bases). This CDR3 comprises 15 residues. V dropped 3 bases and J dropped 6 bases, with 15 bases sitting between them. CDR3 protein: CASSFLGRDANEQFL. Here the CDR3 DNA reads TGTGCCAGCAGTTTCTTGGGCAGGGATGCCAATGAGCAGTTCCTC.

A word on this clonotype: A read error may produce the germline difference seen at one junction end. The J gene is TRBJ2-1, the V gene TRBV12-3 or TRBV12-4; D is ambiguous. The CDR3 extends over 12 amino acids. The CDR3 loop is CVSSLRSREQFF. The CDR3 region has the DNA TGTGTCAGCAGCCTCCGTAGCAGGGAGCAGTTCTTC.

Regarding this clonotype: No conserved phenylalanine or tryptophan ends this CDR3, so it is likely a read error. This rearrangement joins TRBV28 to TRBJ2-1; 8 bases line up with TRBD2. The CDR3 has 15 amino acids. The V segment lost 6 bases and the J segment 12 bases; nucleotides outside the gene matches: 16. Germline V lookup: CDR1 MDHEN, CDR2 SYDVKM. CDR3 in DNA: TGTGCCAGCAGCACTCACCCGGGAGGGAGGATCGGGCAGTTCATC. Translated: CASSTHPGGRIGQFI.

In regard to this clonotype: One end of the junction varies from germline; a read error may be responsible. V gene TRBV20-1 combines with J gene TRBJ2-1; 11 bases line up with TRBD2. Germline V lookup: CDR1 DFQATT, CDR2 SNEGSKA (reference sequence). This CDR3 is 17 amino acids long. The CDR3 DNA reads TGCAGTGCTCGAATCCTAGCGGGAGGTGTATCCTACAATGAGCGGTTCTTC. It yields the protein CSARILAGGVSYNERFF.

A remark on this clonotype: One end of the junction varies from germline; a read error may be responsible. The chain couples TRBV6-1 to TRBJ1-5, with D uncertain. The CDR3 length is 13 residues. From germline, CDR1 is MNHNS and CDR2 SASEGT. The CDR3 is CTSRSPRDQPQHF. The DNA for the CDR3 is TGTACCAGCAGGAGCCCTCGGGATCAGCCCCAGCATTTT.

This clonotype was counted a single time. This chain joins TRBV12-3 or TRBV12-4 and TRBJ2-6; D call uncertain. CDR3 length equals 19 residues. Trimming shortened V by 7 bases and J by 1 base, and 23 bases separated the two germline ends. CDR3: CASNRPWKARGSGANVLTF. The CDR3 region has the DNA TGTGCCAGCAACAGACCGTGGAAGGCACGTGGGTCTGGGGCCAACGTCCTGACTTTC.

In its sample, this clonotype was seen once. In DNA, the CDR3 is TGTGCCAGCAAGTTTACTAGCGAAGAGACCCAGTACTTC. It codes for CASKFTSEETQYF. The V call is TRBV11-3, the J call TRBJ2-5; TRBD2 aligns across 7 bases. Per the germline V gene, CDR1 is SGHNT and CDR2 is YENEEA. The CDR3 is 13 amino acids. V gave up 7 bases and J gave up 3 bases; unmatched junction bases: 5. The variable domain in full, with the rest retrieved from reference TRBV11-3 and TRBJ2-5, is EAGVVQSPRYKIIEKKQPVAFWCNPISGHNTLYWYLQNLGQGPELLIRYENEEAVDDSQLPKDRFSAERLKGVDSTLKIQPAELGDSAVYLCASKFTSEETQYFGPGTRLLVL.

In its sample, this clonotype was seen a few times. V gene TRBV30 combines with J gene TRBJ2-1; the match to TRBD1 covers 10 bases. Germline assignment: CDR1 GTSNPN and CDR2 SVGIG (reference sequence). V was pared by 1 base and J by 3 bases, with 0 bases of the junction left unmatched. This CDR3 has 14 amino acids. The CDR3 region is CAWSGDRGYNEQFF. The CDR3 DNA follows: TGTGCCTGGAGTGGGGACAGGGGCTACAATGAGCAGTTCTTC.

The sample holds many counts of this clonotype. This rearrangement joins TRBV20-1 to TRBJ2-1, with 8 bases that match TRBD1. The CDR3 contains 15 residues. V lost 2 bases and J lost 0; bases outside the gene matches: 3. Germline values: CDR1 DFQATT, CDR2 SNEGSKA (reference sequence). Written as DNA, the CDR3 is TGCAGTGCTAGAACCGACAGGGGCTCCTACAATGAGCAGTTCTTC. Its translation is CSARTDRGSYNEQFF.

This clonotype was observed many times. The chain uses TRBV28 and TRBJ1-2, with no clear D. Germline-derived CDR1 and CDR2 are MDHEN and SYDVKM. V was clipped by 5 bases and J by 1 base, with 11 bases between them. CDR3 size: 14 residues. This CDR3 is CASSKGPINYGYTF. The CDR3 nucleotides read TGTGCCAGCAGTAAAGGACCGATTAACTATGGCTACACCTTC.

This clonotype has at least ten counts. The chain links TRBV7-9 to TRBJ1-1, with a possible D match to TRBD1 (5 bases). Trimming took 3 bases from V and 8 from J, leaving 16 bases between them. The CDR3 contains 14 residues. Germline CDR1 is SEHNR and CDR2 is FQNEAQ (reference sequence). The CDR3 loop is CASSLAGRVGEAFF. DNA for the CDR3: TGTGCCAGCAGCTTGGCAGGGAGAGTTGGAGAAGCTTTCTTT.

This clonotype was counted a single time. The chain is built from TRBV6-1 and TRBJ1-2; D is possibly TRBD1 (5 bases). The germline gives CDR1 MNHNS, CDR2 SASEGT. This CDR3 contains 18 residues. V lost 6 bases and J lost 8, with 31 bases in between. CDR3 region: CASSDDAIGGLAGWGYTF. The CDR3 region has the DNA TGTGCCAGCAGCGACGACGCCATCGGGGGACTCGCCGGTTGGGGCTACACCTTC.

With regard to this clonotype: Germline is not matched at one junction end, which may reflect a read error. The CDR3 here is CGSKILRDVSYNEQFF. The CDR3 nucleotides are TGTGGCAGCAAGATTCTCCGGGACGTCTCCTACAATGAGCAGTTCTTC. The rearrangement links TRBV6-2 or TRBV6-3 to TRBJ2-1; either TRBD1 or TRBD2 may fit D (5 bases each). The CDR3 has 16 amino acids. CDR1 MNHEY and CDR2 SVGEGT come from the germline V gene.

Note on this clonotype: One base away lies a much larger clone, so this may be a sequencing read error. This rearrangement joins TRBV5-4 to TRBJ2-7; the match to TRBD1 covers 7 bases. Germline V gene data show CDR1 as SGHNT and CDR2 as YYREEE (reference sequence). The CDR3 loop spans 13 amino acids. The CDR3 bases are TGTGTCAGCAGCTTGGACAGGCAGTACGAGCAGTACTTC. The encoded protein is CVSSLDRQYEQYF.

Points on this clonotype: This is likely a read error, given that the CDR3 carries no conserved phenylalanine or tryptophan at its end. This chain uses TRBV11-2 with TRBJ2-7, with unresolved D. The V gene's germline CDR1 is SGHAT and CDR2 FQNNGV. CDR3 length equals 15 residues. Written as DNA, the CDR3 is TGTGCCAGCAGTTTAGAACATGGATTAACCTACGAGCAGTACTTA. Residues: CASSLEHGLTYEQYL.

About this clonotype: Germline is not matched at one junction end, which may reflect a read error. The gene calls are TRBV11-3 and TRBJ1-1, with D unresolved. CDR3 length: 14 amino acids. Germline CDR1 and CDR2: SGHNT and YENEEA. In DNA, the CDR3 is TGCGCCAGCAGCTTATGCCAGGCGAAGACTGAAGCTTTCTTT. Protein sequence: CASSLCQAKTEAFF. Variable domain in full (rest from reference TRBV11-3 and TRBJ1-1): EAGVVQSPRYKIIEKKQPVAFWCNPISGHNTLYWYLQNLGQGPELLIRYENEEAVDDSQLPKDRFSAERLKGVDSTLKIQPAELGDSAVYLCASSLCQAKTEAFFGQGTRLTVV.

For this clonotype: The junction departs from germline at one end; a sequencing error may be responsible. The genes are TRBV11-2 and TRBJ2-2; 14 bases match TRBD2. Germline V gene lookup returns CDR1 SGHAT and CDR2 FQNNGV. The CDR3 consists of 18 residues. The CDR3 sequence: CASSSGLAGATNNGELFF. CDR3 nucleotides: TGTGCCAGCAGCTCGGGACTAGCGGGAGCGACGAATAACGGGGAGTTGTTTTTT.